The rows below give T cell receptor beta chains drawn from one sample of a study of shared clonotypes between healthy human individuals. Clones were sequenced by immunoSEQ multiplex PCR, and TCRdb holds only the in-frame ones, with some missing. Among about 2,500,000 clones listed, over 85% were seen once. The sequencing input was naive CD4+ T cells sorted from blood. The receptors stem from a man aged 18 to 30 in good health. Each CDR3 is given with its conserved first and last residue. D genes are given only for firm matches. A row's size may be missing; if present it is once, few, many or a size class.

NA TRBD1 TRBJ2-1 TRBV5-4 CASSREVVTGYNEQFF TGTGCCAGCAGCCGAGAAGTTGTGACAGGGTACAATGAGCAGTTCTTC
once NA TRBJ2-1 TRBV29-1 CSVRFSYNEQFF TGCAGCGTCAGATTCTCCTACAATGAGCAGTTCTTC
NA NA TRBJ2-1 TRBV2 CARTIGGGGFF TGTGCCAGAACCATAGGGGGAGGGGGGTTCTTC
NA TRBD2 TRBJ2-3 TRBV7-2 CASSLVPGGSTDTQYF TGTGCCAGCAGCTTGGTACCGGGAGGGTCCACAGATACGCAGTATTTT
NA TRBD2 TRBJ2-3 TRBV6-1 CASSVAGGPGEYTQYF TGTGCCAGCAGTGTCGCGGGGGGGCCGGGTGAGTATACGCAGTATTTT
NA NA TRBJ2-7 TRBV30 CAWSIKPSPMEQYF TGTGCCTGGAGTATAAAGCCCTCCCCTATGGAGCAGTACTTC
NA NA TRBJ2-5 TRBV5-1 CASSPVSRVETQYF TGCGCCAGCAGCCCCGTATCGAGGGTAGAGACCCAGTACTTC
NA NA TRBJ2-7 TRBV18 CASSPTSSSREQYF TGTGCCAGCTCACCAACTAGCAGCTCGCGCGAGCAGTACTTC
NA NA TRBJ2-5 TRBV7-9 CASSLIEGETQYF TGTGCCAGCAGCTTAATTGAGGGAGAGACCCAGTACTTC
NA TRBD2 TRBJ2-3 TRBV4-1 CASQPIAGITDTQYF TGCGCCAGCCAACCAATAGCGGGAATCACAGATACGCAGTATTTT